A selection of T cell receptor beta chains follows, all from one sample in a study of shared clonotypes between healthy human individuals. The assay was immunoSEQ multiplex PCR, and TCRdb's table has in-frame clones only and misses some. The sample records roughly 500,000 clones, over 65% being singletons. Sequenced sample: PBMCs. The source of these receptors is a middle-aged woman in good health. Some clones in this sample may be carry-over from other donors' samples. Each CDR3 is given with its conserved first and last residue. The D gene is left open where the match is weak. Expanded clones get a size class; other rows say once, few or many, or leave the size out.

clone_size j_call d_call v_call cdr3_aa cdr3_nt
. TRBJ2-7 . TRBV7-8 CASSLQGEQYF TGTGCCAGCAGCTTACAGGGGGAGCAGTACTTC
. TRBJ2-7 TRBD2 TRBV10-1 CASSVTSGRSPFSYEQYF TGCGCCAGCAGTGTTACTAGCGGGAGGTCCCCTTTCTCCTACGAGCAGTACTTC
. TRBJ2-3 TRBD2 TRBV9 CASGTGTRDADTQYF TGTGCCAGCGGCACCGGGACTAGAGACGCAGATACGCAGTATTTT
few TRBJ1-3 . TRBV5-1 CASKPGQSTSGNTIYF TGCGCCAGCAAACCCGGACAGTCAACCTCTGGAAACACCATATATTTT
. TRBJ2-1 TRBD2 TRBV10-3 CAISDRSGRVAGGNEQFF TGTGCCATCAGTGATCGCTCAGGGAGAGTTGCGGGAGGAAATGAGCAGTTCTTC
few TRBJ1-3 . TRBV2 CASSEALHAAYF TGTGCCAGCAGTGAAGCGCTTCATGCCGCTTATTTT
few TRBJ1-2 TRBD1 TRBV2 CASSRRDRGNGYTF TGTGCCAGCAGTAGACGGGACAGGGGAAATGGCTACACCTTC
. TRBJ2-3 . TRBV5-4 CASSAGLRGPDTQYF TGTGCCAGCAGCGCGGGACTTAGAGGTCCAGATACGCAGTATTTT
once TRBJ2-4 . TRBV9 CASSASPRQTSKNIQYF TGTGCCAGCAGCGCTTCTCCCAGACAGACATCCAAAAACATTCAGTACTTC
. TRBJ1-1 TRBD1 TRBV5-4 CASSSRQGLNTEAFF TGTGCCAGCAGCTCTAGACAGGGACTGAACACTGAAGCTTTCTTT
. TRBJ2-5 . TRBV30 CAWSVLRGETQYF TGTGCCTGGAGTGTACTTCGGGGAGAGACCCAGTACTTC
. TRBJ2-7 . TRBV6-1 CASSETQAPYEQYF TGTGCCAGCTCCGAGACACAGGCACCCTACGAGCAGTACTTC
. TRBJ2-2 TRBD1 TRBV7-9 CASSPGQGDTGELFF TGTGCCAGCAGCCCCGGACAGGGCGACACCGGGGAGCTGTTTTTT
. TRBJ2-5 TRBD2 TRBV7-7 CASSLAGRGLQETQYF TGTGCTAGCAGCTTAGCGGGGCGGGGCCTACAAGAGACCCAGTACTTC
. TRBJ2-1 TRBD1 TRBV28 CASSLGSGGPYNEQFF TGTGCCAGCAGTTTAGGTTCAGGGGGCCCCTACAATGAGCAGTTCTTC
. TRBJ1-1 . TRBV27 CASSLSPRVSEAFF TGTGCCAGCAGTTTAAGTCCCCGGGTCTCCGAAGCTTTCTTT
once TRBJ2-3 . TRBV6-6 CASSRNSVLGTDTQYF TGTGCCAGCAGCCGAAATAGTGTTTTGGGCACAGATACGCAGTATTTT
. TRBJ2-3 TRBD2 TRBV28 CASSYTLAGVTDTQYF TGTGCCAGCAGCTACACACTAGCGGGAGTAACAGATACGCAGTATTTT
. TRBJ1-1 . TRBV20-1 CSARGDTEAFF TGCAGTGCTAGAGGGGATACTGAAGCTTTCTTT
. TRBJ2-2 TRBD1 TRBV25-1 CASSEKYRGVAGELFF TGTGCCAGCAGTGAGAAGTACAGGGGGGTAGCCGGGGAGCTGTTTTTT
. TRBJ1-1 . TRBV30 CAWTTGEKAFF TGTGCCTGGACTACCGGGGAGAAAGCTTTCTTT
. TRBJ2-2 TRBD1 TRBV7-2 CASSSTGFASTGELFF TGTGCCAGCAGCTCGACAGGGTTTGCATCCACCGGGGAGCTGTTTTTT
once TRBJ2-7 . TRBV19 CASSIGLSYEQYF TGTGCCAGTAGTATCGGGTTGTCCTACGAGCAGTACTTC
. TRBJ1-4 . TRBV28 CASTEGATNEKLFF TGTGCCAGCACCGAAGGGGCTACTAATGAAAAACTGTTTTTT
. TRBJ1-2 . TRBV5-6 CASSSEGIGYTF TGTGCCAGCAGCTCGGAAGGGATTGGCTACACCTTC
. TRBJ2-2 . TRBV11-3 CASSAGTTNTGELFF TGTGCCAGCAGCGCAGGGACCACGAACACCGGGGAGCTGTTTTTT